The rows below give T cell receptor beta chains drawn from one sample of a study of blood T cell repertoires in COVID-19. Libraries were prepared by immunoSEQ multiplex PCR; TCRdb keeps only in-frame clonotypes and omits some of them. In the table there are roughly 150,000 clones, about 87% of which are singletons. Sequenced sample: peripheral blood. The receptors were sampled from a woman of 80 years or more with COVID-19, enrolled during active disease. The CDR3 runs from the conserved cysteine through the conserved F or W. The D gene is left open where the match is weak. Not every row has a clone size; where given, it reads once, few, many or a size class.

j_call: TRBJ1-6
v_call: TRBV7-2
d_call: TRBD1
clone_size: few
cdr3_nt: TGTGCCAGCAGCTGGGGGACAGGTACTGGTACGGATTCACCCCTCCACTTT
cdr3_aa: CASSWGTGTGTDSPLHF

j_call: TRBJ2-1
v_call: TRBV9
d_call: TRBD2
clone_size: NA
cdr3_nt: TGTGCCAGCAGCGTAGAGGCTAGCGGGAAACTACGCTCCTACAATGAGCAGTTCTTC
cdr3_aa: CASSVEASGKLRSYNEQFF

j_call: TRBJ2-7
v_call: TRBV6-2/TRBV6-3
d_call: TRBD1
clone_size: NA
cdr3_nt: TGTGCCAGCAGTTACTCGAAGGGGGCTAATTCCTACGAGCAGTACTTC
cdr3_aa: CASSYSKGANSYEQYF

j_call: TRBJ2-2
v_call: TRBV9
d_call: TRBD2
clone_size: once
cdr3_nt: TGTGCCAGCAGCGATAGCGGGAGTCGTATCGGGGAGCTGTTTTTT
cdr3_aa: CASSDSGSRIGELFF

j_call: TRBJ2-5
v_call: TRBV5-1
d_call: NA
clone_size: NA
cdr3_nt: TGCGCCAGCAGCTCTCAGGGGTTGGAGACCCAGTACTTC
cdr3_aa: CASSSQGLETQYF

j_call: TRBJ1-5
v_call: TRBV6-6
d_call: TRBD1
clone_size: NA
cdr3_nt: TGTGCCAGCAGGGGGACAGGGAGCAATCAGCCCCAGCATTTT
cdr3_aa: CASRGTGSNQPQHF

j_call: TRBJ2-3
v_call: TRBV9
d_call: TRBD1
clone_size: NA
cdr3_nt: TGTGCCAGCAGCGCCGCGGGGGGACAGGGGGCAGATACGCAGTATTTT
cdr3_aa: CASSAAGGQGADTQYF

j_call: TRBJ2-2
v_call: TRBV15
d_call: TRBD1
clone_size: once
cdr3_nt: TGTGCCACCAGCAGATTGACAGGGGCCACGAACACCGGGGAGCTGTTTTTT
cdr3_aa: CATSRLTGATNTGELFF

j_call: TRBJ2-5
v_call: TRBV7-2
d_call: TRBD2
clone_size: NA
cdr3_nt: TGTGCCAGCGGCATTAGCGGGAGGGCCAGGGAGACCCAGTACTTC
cdr3_aa: CASGISGRARETQYF

j_call: TRBJ1-3
v_call: TRBV4-3
d_call: NA
clone_size: NA
cdr3_nt: TGCGCCAGCAGCCCGGAGGTTGCGCAGGCGAACACCATATATTTT
cdr3_aa: CASSPEVAQANTIYF

j_call: TRBJ2-4
v_call: TRBV19
d_call: NA
clone_size: few
cdr3_nt: TGTGCCAGTAGTACGCAGGGGTATGGGAACATTCAGTACTTC
cdr3_aa: CASSTQGYGNIQYF

j_call: TRBJ1-1
v_call: TRBV2
d_call: NA
clone_size: few
cdr3_nt: TGTGCCAGCAGTGAACCAATGGGACAGAACACTGAAGCTTTCTTT
cdr3_aa: CASSEPMGQNTEAFF

j_call: TRBJ2-3
v_call: TRBV24-1
d_call: TRBD2
clone_size: NA
cdr3_nt: TGTGCCACCAGTGGCCCTGACATACAGCGGGAGCGGGGAGATACGCAGTATTTT
cdr3_aa: CATSGPDIQRERGDTQYF

j_call: TRBJ1-2
v_call: TRBV4-1
d_call: NA
clone_size: few
cdr3_nt: TGCGCCAGCAGCCAAGACCCGAACATTAACTATGGCTACACCTTC
cdr3_aa: CASSQDPNINYGYTF

j_call: TRBJ2-7
v_call: TRBV19
d_call: TRBD2
clone_size: NA
cdr3_nt: TGTGCCAGTAGTACTAGCGGGGACTACGAGCAGTACTTC
cdr3_aa: CASSTSGDYEQYF

j_call: TRBJ2-1
v_call: TRBV11-1
d_call: NA
clone_size: NA
cdr3_nt: TGTGCCAGCAGCTCGCTTGGGCGAAGCTCCTACAATGAGCAGTTCTTC
cdr3_aa: CASSSLGRSSYNEQFF

j_call: TRBJ2-5
v_call: TRBV10-3
d_call: NA
clone_size: NA
cdr3_nt: TGTGCCATCAGTGACAGGGATAATCAAGAGACCCAGTACTTC
cdr3_aa: CAISDRDNQETQYF

j_call: TRBJ1-2
v_call: TRBV29-1
d_call: TRBD1
clone_size: NA
cdr3_nt: TGCAGCGTTGCTCCAGGGGGCACTTCGGGCTACACCTTC
cdr3_aa: CSVAPGGTSGYTF

j_call: TRBJ1-5
v_call: TRBV15
d_call: TRBD1
clone_size: NA
cdr3_nt: TGTGCCACCAGCCTTGCCGGGACAGGTCAGAACCAGCCCCAGCATTTT
cdr3_aa: CATSLAGTGQNQPQHF

j_call: TRBJ1-1
v_call: TRBV24-1
d_call: TRBD1
clone_size: NA
cdr3_nt: TGTGCCACCAGTGGGGACAGGGGGAGTGAAGCTTTCTTT
cdr3_aa: CATSGDRGSEAFF

j_call: TRBJ1-3
v_call: TRBV19
d_call: TRBD1
clone_size: NA
cdr3_nt: TGTGCCAGTAGCGCCCCCCCCGGGACAGGGGCCATCTCTGGAAACACCATATATTTT
cdr3_aa: CASSAPPGTGAISGNTIYF

j_call: TRBJ2-3
v_call: TRBV7-3
d_call: TRBD1
clone_size: NA
cdr3_nt: TGTGCCAGCAGCTTAACGAATGGGACAGGGGAAACAGATACGCAGTATTTT
cdr3_aa: CASSLTNGTGETDTQYF

j_call: TRBJ1-2
v_call: TRBV4-1
d_call: NA
clone_size: NA
cdr3_nt: TGCGCCAGCAGCCATCGTCGACAGAACAACTATGGCTACACCTTC
cdr3_aa: CASSHRRQNNYGYTF

j_call: TRBJ2-7
v_call: TRBV12-2
d_call: NA
clone_size: NA
cdr3_nt: TGTGCAAGTCGCTTGATTCCCTTCGGACACCTCTACGAGCAGTACTTC
cdr3_aa: CASRLIPFGHLYEQYF

j_call: TRBJ1-2
v_call: TRBV12-3/TRBV12-4
d_call: NA
clone_size: NA
cdr3_nt: TGTGCCAGCACTTCTAGGACAAATGGCTACACCTTC
cdr3_aa: CASTSRTNGYTF

j_call: TRBJ1-5
v_call: TRBV19
d_call: TRBD1
clone_size: NA
cdr3_nt: TGTGCCAGTAGTTCCGGGACAGGGGGCGGTCAGCCCCAGCATTTT
cdr3_aa: CASSSGTGGGQPQHF

j_call: TRBJ2-2
v_call: TRBV4-3
d_call: TRBD2
clone_size: NA
cdr3_nt: TGCGCCAGCAGCCAAGATGCGACTAGCGGGAGGAAAGTGTTTTTT
cdr3_aa: CASSQDATSGRKVFF

j_call: TRBJ2-6
v_call: TRBV5-4
d_call: TRBD1
clone_size: NA
cdr3_nt: TGTGCCAGCAGCTTGCGCACAAACAGGGGTTTTGGGGCCAACGTCCTGACTTTC
cdr3_aa: CASSLRTNRGFGANVLTF

j_call: TRBJ1-4
v_call: TRBV7-6
d_call: NA
clone_size: NA
cdr3_nt: TGTGCCAGCACCCTCCTAAGTGCAACTAATGAAAAACTGTTTTTT
cdr3_aa: CASTLLSATNEKLFF

j_call: TRBJ1-1
v_call: TRBV6-5
d_call: NA
clone_size: NA
cdr3_nt: TGTGCCAGCAGTTATATGACTGAAGCTTTCTTT
cdr3_aa: CASSYMTEAFF

j_call: TRBJ1-6
v_call: TRBV5-1
d_call: TRBD1
clone_size: NA
cdr3_nt: TGCGCCAGCAGACAAGGGACAGGGGGCTATTCACCCCTCCACTTT
cdr3_aa: CASRQGTGGYSPLHF

j_call: TRBJ2-5
v_call: TRBV5-1
d_call: NA
clone_size: NA
cdr3_nt: TGCGCCAGCAGCGACGGGACTCACCAAGAGACCCAGTACTTC
cdr3_aa: CASSDGTHQETQYF

j_call: TRBJ1-4
v_call: TRBV27
d_call: NA
clone_size: NA
cdr3_nt: TGTGCCAGCAGTTCTCAGGGGTTTGCGAATGAAAAACTGTTTTTT
cdr3_aa: CASSSQGFANEKLFF

j_call: TRBJ1-5
v_call: TRBV7-2
d_call: TRBD1
clone_size: once
cdr3_nt: TGTGCCAGCAGCTTCGGGACAGATAGCAATCAGCCCCAGCATTTT
cdr3_aa: CASSFGTDSNQPQHF

j_call: TRBJ1-5
v_call: TRBV5-1
d_call: NA
clone_size: NA
cdr3_nt: TGCGCCAGCAGCCCGGGGTGGGGGCAGGATCAGCCCCAGCATTTT
cdr3_aa: CASSPGWGQDQPQHF

j_call: TRBJ2-5
v_call: TRBV20-1
d_call: NA
clone_size: NA
cdr3_nt: TGCAGTGCTAGTGACTTTCAAGAGACCCAGTACTTC
cdr3_aa: CSASDFQETQYF

j_call: TRBJ2-7
v_call: TRBV6-2/TRBV6-3
d_call: TRBD1
clone_size: NA
cdr3_nt: TGTGCCAGCAGTTCCCCCTGGCAGGGGGCTACCCACGAGCAGTACTTC
cdr3_aa: CASSSPWQGATHEQYF

j_call: TRBJ2-2
v_call: TRBV2
d_call: TRBD2
clone_size: NA
cdr3_nt: TGTGCCAGCAAGGCGGTGACTAGCGGATTCACCGGGGAGCTGTTTTTT
cdr3_aa: CASKAVTSGFTGELFF

j_call: TRBJ2-2
v_call: TRBV4-3
d_call: TRBD2
clone_size: NA
cdr3_nt: TGCGCCAGCAGCCCCTTGGCGGGAGGGCCTGGGGGGGAGCTGTTTTTT
cdr3_aa: CASSPLAGGPGGELFF

j_call: TRBJ2-3
v_call: TRBV18
d_call: TRBD1
clone_size: NA
cdr3_nt: TGTGCCAGCCACCACGGGGACAGGCACACAGATACGCAGTATTTT
cdr3_aa: CASHHGDRHTDTQYF

j_call: TRBJ2-5
v_call: TRBV6-2/TRBV6-3
d_call: NA
clone_size: NA
cdr3_nt: TGTGCCAGCAGTTACTCCGGGGGACAGATACGAGAGACCCAGTACTTC
cdr3_aa: CASSYSGGQIRETQYF